This T cell receptor beta chain was recovered during a study of T-cell reconstitution after alpha-beta-depleted transplantation in children. Unique molecular identifiers were incorporated during preparation of the TCRbeta library. MiXCR, applied by TCRdb to the PCR reads, yields one record per CDR3 protein. The sample carries roughly 400,000 distinct CDR3 sequences, about 20% recorded once. This CDR3 contains 14 residues. Trimming took 5 bases from V and 1 from J; bases not matched to a gene: 3. Germline V lookup: CDR1 MGHDK, CDR2 SYGVNS. The rearrangement uses TRBV25-1 and TRBJ2-5; 8 bases line up with TRBD1. This receptor was identified in a human donor who donated a stem cell graft to a child with acute myeloid leukemia. The sample consisted of PBMCs from the stem cell graft donor, taken from the stem cell graft. The CDR3 region is CASSRGQGQETQYF. Written as DNA, the CDR3 is TGTGCCAGCAGTAGAGGACAGGGCCAAGAGACCCAGTACTTC.